This TCR beta chain was sequenced during a study of T cell changes during pregnancy in multiple sclerosis. Germline trimming cut 4 bases from V and 6 bases from J; bases unmatched to any gene: 9. The CDR3 runs to 15 residues. Germline V gene sequence: CDR1 SGDLS, CDR2 YYNGEE. Only in-frame clones appear in the TCRdb table, and some are missing; sequencing was by immunoSEQ multiplex PCR. The data contain tens of thousands of clones, roughly 94% of them singletons. This receptor was obtained from a female donor with multiple sclerosis, enrolled in a pregnancy study. The chain combines TRBV9 with TRBJ2-7; TRBD2 matches 11 bases. The sequences come from CD4+ T cells from peripheral blood mononuclear cells, collected in the second trimester of pregnancy. The CDR3 DNA follows: TGTGCCAGCAGCCCCCGGACTAGCGGGTCAAGCGAGCAGTACTTC. Protein: CASSPRTSGSSEQYF.